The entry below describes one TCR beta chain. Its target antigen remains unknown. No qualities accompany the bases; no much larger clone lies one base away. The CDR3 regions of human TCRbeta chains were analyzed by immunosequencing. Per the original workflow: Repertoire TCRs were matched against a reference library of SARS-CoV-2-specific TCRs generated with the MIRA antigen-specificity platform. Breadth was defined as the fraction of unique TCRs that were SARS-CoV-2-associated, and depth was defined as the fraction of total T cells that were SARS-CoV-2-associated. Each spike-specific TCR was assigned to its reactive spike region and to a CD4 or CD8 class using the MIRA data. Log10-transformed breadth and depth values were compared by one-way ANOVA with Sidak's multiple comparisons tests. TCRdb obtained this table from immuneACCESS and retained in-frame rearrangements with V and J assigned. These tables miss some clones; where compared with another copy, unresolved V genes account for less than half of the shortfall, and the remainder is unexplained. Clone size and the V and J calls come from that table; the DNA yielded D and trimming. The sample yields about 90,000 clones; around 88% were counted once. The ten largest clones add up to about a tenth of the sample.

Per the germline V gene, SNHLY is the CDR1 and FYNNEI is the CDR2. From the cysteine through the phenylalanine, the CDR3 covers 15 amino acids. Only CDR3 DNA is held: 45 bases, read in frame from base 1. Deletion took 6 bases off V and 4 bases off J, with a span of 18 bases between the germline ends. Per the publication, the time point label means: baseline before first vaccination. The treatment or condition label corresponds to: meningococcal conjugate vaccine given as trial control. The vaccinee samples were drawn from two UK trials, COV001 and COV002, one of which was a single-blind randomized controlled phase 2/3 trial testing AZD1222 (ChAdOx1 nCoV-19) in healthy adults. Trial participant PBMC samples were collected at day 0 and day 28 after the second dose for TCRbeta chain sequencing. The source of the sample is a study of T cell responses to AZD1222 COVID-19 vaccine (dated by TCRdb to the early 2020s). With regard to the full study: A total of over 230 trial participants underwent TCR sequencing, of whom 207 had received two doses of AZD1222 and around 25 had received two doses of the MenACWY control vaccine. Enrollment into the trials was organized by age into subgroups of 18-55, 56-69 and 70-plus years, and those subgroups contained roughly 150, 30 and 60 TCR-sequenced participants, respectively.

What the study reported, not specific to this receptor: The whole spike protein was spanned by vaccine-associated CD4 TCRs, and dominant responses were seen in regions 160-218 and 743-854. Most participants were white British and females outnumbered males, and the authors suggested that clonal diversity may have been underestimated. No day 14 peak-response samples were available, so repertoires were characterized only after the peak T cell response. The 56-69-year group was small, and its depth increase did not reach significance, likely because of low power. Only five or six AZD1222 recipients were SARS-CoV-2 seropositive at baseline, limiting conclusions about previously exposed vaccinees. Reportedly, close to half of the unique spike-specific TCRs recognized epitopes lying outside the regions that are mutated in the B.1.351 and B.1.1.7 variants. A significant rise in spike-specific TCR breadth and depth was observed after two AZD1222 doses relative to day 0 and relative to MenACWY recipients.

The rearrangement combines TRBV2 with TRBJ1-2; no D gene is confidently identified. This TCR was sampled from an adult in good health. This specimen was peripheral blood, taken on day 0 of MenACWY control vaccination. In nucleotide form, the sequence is TGTGCCAGCAGCATTTCAAGGACGGGTACCTATGGCTACACCTTC. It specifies CASSISRTGTYGYTF.